The T cell receptor beta chain under discussion was sequenced for a study of blood T cell repertoires in COVID-19 (dated by TCRdb to the early 2020s). Notes on the research overall: Samples from collaborators originated in the United States, Italy and Spain and spanned both the acute and convalescent phases of COVID-19. The material from the prospective study consisted of cDNA or gDNA derived from T cells, B-cell-depleted T cells, or PBMCs. Deeply sampled blood TCRbeta repertoires from subjects exposed to, actively infected with, or recovered from COVID-19 were included in the dataset. The repertoires were released in a freely available public database meant as a resource for research on the immune response to SARS-CoV-2. Samples came from the ongoing ImmuneRACE study (first 160 participants) plus 1,254 subjects from 6 global collaborators. The sample metadata nearly always contained a de-identified subject ID, COVID-19 status, age in years and sex. Where HLA class I and class II types were available, the types were taken from metadata supplied by the sample provider, not from assay-based typing.

The immunoSEQ Assay, a bias-controlled multiplex PCR, was used to amplify TCRbeta CDR3 regions from genomic DNA. Per the original workflow: The number of nucleated cells in each sample was estimated from the amplification of reference gene primers within the assay. To quantify the absolute abundance of each unique TCRbeta CDR3 rearrangement, sequence reads were collapsed and filtered. For each sample, productive Simpson clonality was calculated as the square root of Simpson's diversity index over productive rearrangements. TCRdb's version of the immuneACCESS table is confined to in-frame rearrangements and falls short of the full clone set. An unresolved V gene accounts for under half of the shortfall where checked; the remainder is of unknown origin. The DNA gave D and trimming, while V, J and clone size come from that table. This sample is represented by 200,000 to 300,000 clones; 83% of them were singletons. Around 3.5% of the sample is in the top ten clones.

V and J are trimmed by 1 base and 0 bases, and the gene matches miss 8 bases of the junction. Taken from cysteine to phenylalanine, the CDR3 has 17 residues. Only CDR3 DNA is held: 51 bases, read in frame from base 1. CDR1 and CDR2 are read off the germline V gene as SGHDT and YYEEEE. This clone was observed a few times. Its antigen specificity is not known. Qualities for individual bases were not recorded, and no much larger clone is one base off. Beyond this particular receptor, the publication reports: The quantity of clinical and demographic metadata differed by source and by participant and was supplied without curation.

Participants in the prospective study were enrolled through a virtual design, were aged about 18 to 100 years, and lived in roughly 25 United States geographic areas. In the prospective study, participants were assigned to cohorts based on the clinical history participants reported in a screening survey and a study questionnaire. Exposed participants had been in contact, within 2 weeks of entering the study, with a person who had a PCR-confirmed or clinician-diagnosed case of COVID-19. In the prospective study, mobile phlebotomists collected whole blood, serum and a nasopharyngeal or oropharyngeal swab from each participant. Participants in the prospective study had the option to provide additional blood draws and questionnaires over an approximately 2-month period. Prospective study blood samples were shipped either frozen or at room temperature before DNA extraction.

Specimen: PBMCs or T cells enriched from blood (not recorded which). The TCR was taken from a middle-aged woman who had been exposed to COVID-19. The chain joins TRBV5-6 to TRBJ1-2; the central 8 bases match TRBD1. The bases read TGTGCCAGCAGCTTGTTTCAGGGGGCGCAGGCTAACTATGGCTACACCTTC. Translated, it gives CASSLFQGAQANYGYTF.